Shown below are 14 T cell receptor beta chains from a single sample sequenced in a study of monozygotic twins with cystic fibrosis (dated by TCRdb to the early 2020s). The library was produced with the immunoSEQ multiplex PCR assay. TCRdb mirrors the immuneACCESS table, restricted to in-frame sequences. Some clones are absent from its copies; in checked studies, under half trace to an unresolved V gene, and the reason for the others is unknown. For this sample there are tens of thousands of clones; 85% to 95% appear just once. Roughly 0.3% of the sample is taken by the ten largest. Material for sequencing was blood. Every receptor here comes from a girl aged 2-10 years with cystic fibrosis.

This clone is a singleton in its sample. The chain carries TRBV30 and TRBJ2-7; D is unclear. The CDR3 sequence is 11 residues long. The V and J ends lost 0 bases and 7 bases respectively, with 7 bases between them. CDR1 and CDR2 from the germline V gene are GTSNPN and SVGIG (reference sequence). Written as DNA, the CDR3 is TGTGCCTGGAGTGTAAGATCAGAGCAGTACTTC. Its protein is CAWSVRSEQYF.

The chain employs TRBV9 and TRBJ2-3, with D tentatively TRBD2 (5 bases). Per germline, CDR1 SGDLS and CDR2 YYNGEE. Trimming pared 2 bases from V and 0 bases from J, leaving 7 bases between. This CDR3 is 14 amino acids long. The CDR3 nucleotides are TGTGCCAGCAGCGTTAGCGAAAGCACAGATACGCAGTATTTT. It specifies CASSVSESTDTQYF. Looking up the rest from reference TRBV9 and TRBJ2-3 gives the full variable domain: DSGVTQTPKHLITATGQRVTLRCSPRSGDLSVYWYQQSLDQGLQFLIQYYNGEERAKGNILERFSAQQFPDLHSELNLSSLELGDSALYFCASSVSESTDTQYFGPGTRLTVL.

The chain recombines TRBV10-2 with TRBJ2-5, with TRBD1 identical over 12 bases. Germline lookup yields CDR1 WSHSY and CDR2 SAAADI. Unmatched junction bases numbered 4, after V lost 7 bases and J lost 4 bases. The CDR3 extends over 14 amino acids. The CDR3 coding sequence is TGCGCCAGCATAGGGGACAGGGGGCGAGAGACCCAGTACTTC. Protein product: CASIGDRGRETQYF.

The CDR3 nucleotides read TGTGCCAGCAGCCCGCTAGCGGGGGGTTCGAATGAGCAGTTCTTC. It encodes CASSPLAGGSNEQFF. The chain has TRBV16 and TRBJ2-1; 11 bases map to TRBD2. With V trimmed by 4 bases and J by 7 bases, 6 bases remained unmatched. Germline V CDR1 and CDR2: KGHSY, FQNENV. The CDR3 runs to 15 residues.

Worth noting for this clone: No conserved phenylalanine or tryptophan is present at the end of the CDR3, so a read error is the likely explanation. CDR3 coding DNA: TGTGCCAGCAGTTTAATTGACTATGGCTACACCCTC. Protein: CASSLIDYGYTL. V gene TRBV28 combines with J gene TRBJ1-2; D call uncertain. Trimming took off 2 bases at V and 3 bases at J, with 4 bases between the two ends. There are 12 residues in the CDR3. Germline CDR1 MDHEN, CDR2 SYDVKM.

J is TRBJ1-5 and V is TRBV27; D is possibly TRBD1 (6 bases). CDR1 is MNHEY and CDR2 is SMNVEV in the germline V gene (reference sequence). The CDR3 consists of 15 residues. Trimming took 6 bases from V and 3 from J, leaving 15 bases between them. CDR3 nucleotides: TGTGCCAGCAGCCCCTGGGGGGCCCTCAATCAGCCCCAGCATTTT. Encoded protein: CASSPWGALNQPQHF.

The chain uses TRBV29-1 and TRBJ2-7; TRBD1 matches 10 bases. Per the germline V gene, CDR1 is SQVTM and CDR2 is ANQGSEA. This CDR3 region has 16 residues. V lost 6 bases to trimming and J lost 4 bases; unmatched junction nucleotides: 15. The CDR3 loop is CSVRLPGTGVSYEQYF. The CDR3 DNA is TGCAGCGTCCGCCTACCCGGGACAGGGGTCTCTTACGAGCAGTACTTC.

The rearrangement uses TRBV6-5 and TRBJ1-1; D remains ambiguous. V gave up 5 bases and J gave up 4 bases, with 14 bases separating them. Germline V gene lookup returns CDR1 MNHEY and CDR2 SVGAGI. This CDR3 spans 14 amino acids. The CDR3 nucleotides read TGTGCCAGCAGTCCACTCGGGGAGAGCACTGAAGCTTTCTTT. Translated: CASSPLGESTEAFF.

The sample holds one count of this clone. This chain uses TRBV7-9 with TRBJ1-2; TRBD1 is a possible D gene (6 bases). From germline, CDR1 is SEHNR and CDR2 FQNEAQ (reference sequence). Trimming removed 4 bases from V and 4 bases from J, with 16 bases in between. This CDR3 is 15 amino acids long. CDR3 region: CASSSIPQGSYGYTF. In nucleotides, the CDR3 is TGTGCCAGCAGCTCGATACCACAGGGTTCCTATGGCTACACCTTC. Full variable domain (missing parts from reference TRBV7-9 and TRBJ1-2): DTGVSQNPRHKITKRGQNVTFRCDPISEHNRLYWYRQTLGQGPEFLTYFQNEAQLEKSRLLSDRFSAERPKGSFSTLEIQRTEQGDSAMYLCASSSIPQGSYGYTFGSGTRLTVV.

This clone was seen a single time. V gene TRBV5-1 combines with J gene TRBJ2-7, with D maybe TRBD2 (6 bases). V lost 0 bases, J lost 9 bases, and 16 bases lay in between. This CDR3 is 14 amino acids long. CDR1 and CDR2 from the germline V gene are SGHRS and YFSETQ. The DNA for the CDR3 is TGCGCCAGCAGCTTGGAAGATGGGCGGGGAGCGCAGTACTTC. Translated: CASSLEDGRGAQYF.

The chain is built from TRBV13 and TRBJ2-7; TRBD1 matches at 10 bases. Germline V gene lookup returns CDR1 PRHDT and CDR2 FYEKMQ (reference sequence). V was clipped by 0 bases and J by 7 bases; unmatched bases: 9. The CDR3 loop spans 16 amino acids. The CDR3 region is CASSLGRQGAAGEQYF. The CDR3 region has the DNA TGTGCCAGCAGCTTAGGCCGACAGGGGGCGGCTGGGGAGCAGTACTTC.

The CDR3 DNA sequence: TGTGCCAGCACTAAAGTCGGTGGGGAAAGTTATGGCTACACCTTC. Translating gives CASTKVGGESYGYTF. The V and J genes are TRBV25-1 and TRBJ1-2; D gene uncertain. The germline V gene has CDR1 MGHDK and CDR2 SYGVNS. V was shortened by 7 bases and J by 5 bases, with 20 bases between the two germline ends. This CDR3 has 15 residues.

The V gene is TRBV27, the J gene TRBJ2-7; 7 bases fit TRBD1. Trimming cost V 3 bases and J 2 bases; bases outside gene matches: 7. From germline, CDR1 is MNHEY and CDR2 SMNVEV (reference sequence). The CDR3 has 15 amino acids. This CDR3 reads CASSFEMTGTYEQYF. CDR3 sequence (DNA): TGTGCCAGCAGTTTTGAAATGACAGGGACCTACGAGCAGTACTTC.

This clone has just one count. This rearrangement joins TRBV9 to TRBJ1-1; 7 nucleotides align to TRBD1. The germline V gene encodes CDR1 SGDLS and CDR2 YYNGEE. With V trimmed by 1 base and J by 2 bases, 11 bases remained unmatched. CDR3 size: 17 residues. The CDR3 DNA reads TGTGCCAGCAGCGTAACAGGGGCAAAAGTCCATAACACTGAAGCTTTCTTT. Its translation is CASSVTGAKVHNTEAFF.